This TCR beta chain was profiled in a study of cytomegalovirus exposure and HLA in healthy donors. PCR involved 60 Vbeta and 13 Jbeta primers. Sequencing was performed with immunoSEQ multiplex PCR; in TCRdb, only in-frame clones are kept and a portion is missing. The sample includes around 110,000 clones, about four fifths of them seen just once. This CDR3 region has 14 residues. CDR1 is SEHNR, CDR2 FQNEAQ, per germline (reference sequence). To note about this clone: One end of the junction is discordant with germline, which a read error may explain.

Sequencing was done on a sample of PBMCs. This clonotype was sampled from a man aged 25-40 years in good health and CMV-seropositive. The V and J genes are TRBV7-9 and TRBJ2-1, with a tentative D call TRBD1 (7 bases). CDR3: CSSTQGGLDNEQFF. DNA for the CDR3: TGTTCCAGCACCCAGGGGGGTTTGGATAATGAGCAGTTCTTC.